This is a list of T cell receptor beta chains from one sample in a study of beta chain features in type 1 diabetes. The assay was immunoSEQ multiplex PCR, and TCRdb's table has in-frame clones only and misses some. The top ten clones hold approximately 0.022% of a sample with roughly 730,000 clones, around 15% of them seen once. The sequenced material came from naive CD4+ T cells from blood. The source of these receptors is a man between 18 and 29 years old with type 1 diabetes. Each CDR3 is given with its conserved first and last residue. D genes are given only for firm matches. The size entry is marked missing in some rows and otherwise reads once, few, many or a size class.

CASSPTRYTEAFF,TGTGCCAGCTCACCAACCAGGTACACTGAAGCTTTCTTT,TRBV18,TRBJ1-1,NA,NA
CASSLSNYGYTF,TGTGCCAGCAGCTTATCTAACTATGGCTACACCTTC,TRBV5-6,TRBJ1-2,NA,few
CASTQTETGPDTQYF,TGCGCCAGCACCCAGACCGAGACGGGTCCAGATACGCAGTATTTT,TRBV5-1,TRBJ2-3,NA,few
CASSSGLAGGETQYF,TGTGCCAGCAGTTCCGGACTAGCGGGGGGCGAGACCCAGTACTTC,TRBV5-4,TRBJ2-5,TRBD2,few
CASSHLGQATEAFF,TGTGCCAGCAGCCACCTAGGACAGGCCACTGAAGCTTTCTTT,TRBV4-2,TRBJ1-1,TRBD1,NA
CASSLAARGSSPLHF,TGTGCCAGCAGCTTAGCAGCCAGGGGAAGCTCACCCCTCCACTTT,TRBV7-2,TRBJ1-6,NA,NA
CASSVEVGPIYEQYF,TGTGCCAGCAGCGTAGAGGTCGGCCCGATCTACGAGCAGTACTTC,TRBV9,TRBJ2-7,NA,NA
CASSQGHRGEQYF,TGTGCCAGCAGCCAAGGTCACCGCGGCGAGCAGTACTTC,TRBV14,TRBJ2-7,NA,few
CASSPPRDRGAGANVLTF,TGTGCCAGCAGCCCGCCCCGGGACAGGGGGGCTGGGGCCAACGTCCTGACTTTC,TRBV4-2,TRBJ2-6,TRBD1,few
CASSPQDRYQSSYEQYF,TGTGCCAGCAGTCCCCAGGACAGGTATCAGAGCTCCTACGAGCAGTACTTC,TRBV28,TRBJ2-7,TRBD1,few
CAISGGTTETQYF,TGTGCCATCAGTGGGGGGACTACAGAGACCCAGTACTTC,TRBV10-3,TRBJ2-5,TRBD2,few
CASSLDSKNIQYF,TGCGCCAGCAGCTTAGACTCCAAAAACATTCAGTACTTC,TRBV5-1,TRBJ2-4,NA,NA
CASTRGGGGGTDTQYF,TGCGCCAGCACCCGGGGAGGCGGGGGTGGCACAGATACGCAGTATTTT,TRBV5-1,TRBJ2-3,TRBD2,few
CASSQGVRRDTQYF,TGCGCCAGCAGCCAAGGCGTACGGAGAGATACGCAGTATTTT,TRBV4-1,TRBJ2-3,NA,few
CSVLGQGDATNEKLFF,TGCAGCGTCCTTGGACAGGGGGATGCAACTAATGAAAAACTGTTTTTT,TRBV29-1,TRBJ1-4,TRBD1,NA
CASSLEQANSPLHF,TGTGCCAGCAGCTTGGAGCAGGCGAATTCACCCCTCCACTTT,TRBV5-4,TRBJ1-6,NA,NA
CASSLGWEKLFF,TGTGCCAGCAGCCTCGGATGGGAAAAACTGTTTTTT,TRBV7-9,TRBJ1-4,NA,NA
CASTLSGGTDTQYF,TGCGCCAGCACTCTCTCGGGAGGGACAGATACGCAGTATTTT,TRBV5-1,TRBJ2-3,TRBD2,NA
CASSPNLENIQYF,TGTGCCAGCAGCCCCAACCTGGAAAACATTCAGTACTTC,TRBV7-8,TRBJ2-4,NA,NA
CASGSGLRVTSYNEQFF,TGTGCCAGCGGATCGGGACTTCGGGTGACCTCCTACAATGAGCAGTTCTTC,TRBV9,TRBJ2-1,NA,few
CASSEGVGNYNEQFF,TGTGCCAGCAGTGAAGGGGTGGGCAACTACAATGAGCAGTTCTTC,TRBV6-1,TRBJ2-1,NA,NA
CASSLSPGPLDGYTF,TGTGCCAGCAGCTTATCGCCAGGGCCCCTTGATGGCTACACCTTC,TRBV7-9,TRBJ1-2,NA,NA
CATTGQLYEQYF,TGTGCCACTACGGGGCAGCTTTACGAGCAGTACTTC,TRBV28,TRBJ2-7,NA,NA
CASSAVYEQYF,TGTGCCAGCAGTGCGGTCTACGAGCAGTACTTC,TRBV6-1,TRBJ2-7,NA,few
CASSLSDYNSPLHF,TGTGCCAGCAGCTTATCCGACTATAATTCACCCCTCCACTTT,TRBV7-9,TRBJ1-6,NA,once
CASSLITDTQYF,TGTGCCAGCAGCTTAATTACAGATACGCAGTATTTT,TRBV7-9,TRBJ2-3,NA,NA
CASSYLDRDEGGYTF,TGTGCCAGCAGTTACCTGGACAGGGATGAGGGTGGCTACACCTTC,TRBV6-6,TRBJ1-2,TRBD1,NA
CASSQSVSGVTYEQYF,TGCGCCAGCAGCCAATCGGTTAGCGGGGTAACCTACGAGCAGTACTTC,TRBV4-1,TRBJ2-7,TRBD2,NA
CASSLSAQLDDGYTF,TGTGCCAGCAGCTTATCTGCTCAGCTCGACGATGGCTACACCTTC,TRBV7-6,TRBJ1-2,NA,NA
CASSPAEGQAPRGIF,TGTGCCAGCAGCCCGGCAGAGGGACAGGCTCCACGGGGGATCTTC,TRBV7-9,TRBJ2-1,TRBD1,few